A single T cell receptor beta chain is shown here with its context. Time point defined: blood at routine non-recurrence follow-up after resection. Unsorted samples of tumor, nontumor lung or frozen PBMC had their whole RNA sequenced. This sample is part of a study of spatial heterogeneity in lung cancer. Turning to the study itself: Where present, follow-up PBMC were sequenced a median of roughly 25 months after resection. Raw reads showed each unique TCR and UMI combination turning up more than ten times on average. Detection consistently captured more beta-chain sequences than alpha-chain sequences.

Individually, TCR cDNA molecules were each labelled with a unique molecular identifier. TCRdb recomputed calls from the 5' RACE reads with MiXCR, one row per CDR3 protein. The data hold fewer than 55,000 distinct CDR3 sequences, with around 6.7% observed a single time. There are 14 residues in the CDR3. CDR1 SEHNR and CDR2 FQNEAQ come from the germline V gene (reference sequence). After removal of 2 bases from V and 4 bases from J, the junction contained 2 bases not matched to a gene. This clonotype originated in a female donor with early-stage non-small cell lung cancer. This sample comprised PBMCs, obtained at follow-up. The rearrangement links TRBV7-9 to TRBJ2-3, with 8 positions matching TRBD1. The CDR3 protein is CASSLSGGPDTQYF. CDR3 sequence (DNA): TGTGCCAGCAGCTTATCAGGGGGCCCAGATACGCAGTATTTT.